These 7 T cell receptor beta chains share one sample of origin, sequenced in a study of OX40 agonist ivuxolimab in advanced cancers. Assay: immunoSEQ multiplex PCR; the TCRdb copy retains only in-frame clones and omits some. Among 50,000 to 70,000 clones listed, about 93% were seen once. Specimen: CD4+ or CD8+ T cells sorted from blood, collected in a trial of the OX40 agonist ivuxolimab. Source of these receptors: an adult with an advanced solid tumor such as melanoma, head and neck, liver or kidney cancer.

The chain recombines TRBV15 with TRBJ2-3, with D unresolved. Germline V gives CDR1 LNHNV, CDR2 YYDKDF (reference sequence). CDR3 size: 18 residues. V dropped 0 bases and J dropped 0 bases, with 16 bases sitting between them. The CDR3 region is CATSRDGQGIASTDTQYF. CDR3 coding DNA: TGTGCCACCAGCAGAGATGGTCAAGGGATAGCTAGCACAGATACGCAGTATTTT.

V usage is TRBV4-3 and J usage is TRBJ2-1, with unresolved D. Germline CDR1 reads LGHNA; CDR2 reads YSLEER. Trimming took off 0 bases at V and 0 bases at J, with 9 bases between the two ends. The CDR3 has 16 amino acids. The CDR3 nucleotides are TGCGCCAGCAGCCAAGATCGGGCGAGCTCCTACAATGAGCAGTTCTTC. This codes for CASSQDRASSYNEQFF.

The chain employs TRBV10-3 and TRBJ1-3, with TRBD1 as a possible D gene (6 bases). The CDR3 runs 14 residues. With 8 bases removed from V and 0 bases from J, the gap between germline ends came to 11 bases. Germline V lookup: CDR1 ENHRY, CDR2 SYGVKD. CDR3 residues: CAIGGANSGNTIYF. CDR3 nucleotide sequence: TGTGCCATCGGGGGGGCGAACTCTGGAAACACCATATATTTT.

This rearrangement joins TRBV27 to TRBJ2-2, with 12 bases lining up with TRBD2. J gave up 8 bases and V 4 bases, and 8 bases lay outside the gene matches. This CDR3 is built from 16 residues. Germline CDR1 reads MNHEY; CDR2 reads SMNVEV (reference sequence). In DNA, the CDR3 is TGTGCCAGCAGTTCCTCGGGACTAGCGGGTGGGGGGGAGCTGTTTTTT. The encoded protein is CASSSSGLAGGGELFF.

The J gene is TRBJ2-3, the V gene TRBV6-5, with D unclear. V was shortened by 2 bases and J by 6 bases, with 6 bases between the two germline ends. This CDR3 has 12 residues. Germline CDR1 and CDR2: MNHEY and SVGAGI. The CDR3 is CASSYGRDTQYF. As DNA, the CDR3 is TGTGCCAGCAGTTACGGCCGGGATACGCAGTATTTT.

This clone was seen once. The CDR3 loop is CASSPSGGGSRGLFF. The CDR3 nucleotides read TGTGCCAGCAGCCCATCTGGGGGCGGTTCTCGGGGACTGTTTTTT. The chain carries TRBV28 and TRBJ1-4; D possibly corresponds to TRBD1 (6 bases). With 6 bases removed from V and 13 bases from J, the gap between germline ends came to 24 bases. Germline-derived CDR1 and CDR2 are MDHEN and SYDVKM. The CDR3 is 15 amino acids.

The J gene is TRBJ2-3, the V gene TRBV9, with 7 bases matching TRBD2. The CDR3 runs to 16 residues. V dropped 0 bases and J dropped 3; count of bases not matched to a gene: 7. Germline loops: CDR1 SGDLS, CDR2 YYNGEE. The CDR3 DNA reads TGTGCCAGCAGCGTAGACGGGGGGTCAGCAACAGATACGCAGTATTTT. Its translation is CASSVDGGSATDTQYF.